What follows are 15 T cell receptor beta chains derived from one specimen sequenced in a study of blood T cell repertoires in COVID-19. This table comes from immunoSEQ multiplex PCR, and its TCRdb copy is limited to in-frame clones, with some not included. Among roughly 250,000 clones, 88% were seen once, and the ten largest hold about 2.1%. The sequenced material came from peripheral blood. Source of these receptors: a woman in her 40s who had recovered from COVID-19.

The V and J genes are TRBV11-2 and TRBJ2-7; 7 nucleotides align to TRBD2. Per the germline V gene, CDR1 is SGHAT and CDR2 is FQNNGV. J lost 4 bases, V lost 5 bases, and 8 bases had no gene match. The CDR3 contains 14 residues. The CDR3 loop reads CASSPPGGRYEQYF. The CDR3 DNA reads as TGTGCCAGCAGCCCCCCGGGGGGAAGGTACGAGCAGTACTTC.

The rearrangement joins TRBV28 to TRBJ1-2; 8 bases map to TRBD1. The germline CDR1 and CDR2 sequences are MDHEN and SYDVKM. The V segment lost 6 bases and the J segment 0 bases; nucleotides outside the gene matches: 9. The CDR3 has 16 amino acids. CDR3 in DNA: TGTGCCAGCAGGGGGACAGGAGCTTTAGCTAACTATGGCTACACCTTC. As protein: CASRGTGALANYGYTF.

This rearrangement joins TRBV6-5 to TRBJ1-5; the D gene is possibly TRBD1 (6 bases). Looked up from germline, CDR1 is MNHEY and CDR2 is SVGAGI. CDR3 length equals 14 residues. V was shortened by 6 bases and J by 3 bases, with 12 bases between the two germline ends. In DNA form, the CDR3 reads TGTGCCAGCAGCTTACAGGGTTTCAATCAGCCCCAGCATTTT. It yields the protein CASSLQGFNQPQHF.

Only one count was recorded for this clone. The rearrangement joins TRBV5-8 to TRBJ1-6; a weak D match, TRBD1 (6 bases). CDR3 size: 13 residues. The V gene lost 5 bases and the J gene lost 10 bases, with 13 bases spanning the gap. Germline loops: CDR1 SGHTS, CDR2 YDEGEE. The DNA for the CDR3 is TGTGCCAGCAGACTACAGGGAGCGTCACCCCTCCACTTT. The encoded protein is CASRLQGASPLHF.

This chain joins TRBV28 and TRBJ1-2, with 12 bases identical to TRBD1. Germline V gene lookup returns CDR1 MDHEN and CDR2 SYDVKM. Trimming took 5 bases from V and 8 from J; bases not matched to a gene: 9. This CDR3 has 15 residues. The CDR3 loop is CASSLTGTGGFGYTF. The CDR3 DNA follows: TGTGCCAGCAGTCTAACCGGGACAGGGGGCTTCGGCTACACCTTC.

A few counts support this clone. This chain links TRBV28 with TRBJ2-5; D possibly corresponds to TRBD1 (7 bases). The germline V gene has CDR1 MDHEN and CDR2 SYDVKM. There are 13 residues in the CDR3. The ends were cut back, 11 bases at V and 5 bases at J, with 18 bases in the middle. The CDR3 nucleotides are TGTGCCGCGACTAGGGGGCTAGTGGAGACCCAGTACTTC. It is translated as CAATRGLVETQYF.

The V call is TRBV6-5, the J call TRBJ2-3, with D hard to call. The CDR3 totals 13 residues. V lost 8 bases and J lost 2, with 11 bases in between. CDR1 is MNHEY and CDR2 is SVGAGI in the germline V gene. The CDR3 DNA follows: TGTGCCAGCCGAGACGCGGACACAGATACGCAGTATTTT. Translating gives CASRDADTDTQYF.

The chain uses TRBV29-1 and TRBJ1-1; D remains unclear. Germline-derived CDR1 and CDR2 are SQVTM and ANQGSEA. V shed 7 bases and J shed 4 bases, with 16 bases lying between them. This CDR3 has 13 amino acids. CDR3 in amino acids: CSAYSSRGTEAFF. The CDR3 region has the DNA TGCAGCGCCTATAGCAGTCGGGGCACTGAAGCTTTCTTT.

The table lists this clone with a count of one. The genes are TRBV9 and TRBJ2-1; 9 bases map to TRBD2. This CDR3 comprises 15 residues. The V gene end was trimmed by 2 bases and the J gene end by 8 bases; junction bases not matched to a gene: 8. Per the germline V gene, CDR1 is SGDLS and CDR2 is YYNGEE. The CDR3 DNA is TGTGCCAGCAGCGTGCTCGCGGGGGGGCCCGATGAGCAGTTCTTC. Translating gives CASSVLAGGPDEQFF.

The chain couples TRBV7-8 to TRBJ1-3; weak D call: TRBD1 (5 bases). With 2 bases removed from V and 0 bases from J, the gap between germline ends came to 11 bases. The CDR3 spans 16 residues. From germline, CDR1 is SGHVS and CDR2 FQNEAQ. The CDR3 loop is CASSLMQGGSGNTIYF. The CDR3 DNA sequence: TGTGCCAGCAGCTTAATGCAGGGAGGCTCTGGAAACACCATATATTTT.

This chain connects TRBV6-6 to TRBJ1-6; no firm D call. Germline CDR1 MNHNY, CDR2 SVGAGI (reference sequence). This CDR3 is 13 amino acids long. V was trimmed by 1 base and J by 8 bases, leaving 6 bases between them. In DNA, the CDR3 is TGTGCCAGCAGTTACTACCTAGATTCACCCCTCCACTTT. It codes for CASSYYLDSPLHF.

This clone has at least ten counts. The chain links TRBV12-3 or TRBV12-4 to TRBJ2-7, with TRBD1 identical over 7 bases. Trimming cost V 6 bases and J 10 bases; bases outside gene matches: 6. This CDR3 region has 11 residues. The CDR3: CASSLRDRQYF. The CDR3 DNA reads TGTGCCAGCAGCCTCCGGGACAGACAGTACTTC.

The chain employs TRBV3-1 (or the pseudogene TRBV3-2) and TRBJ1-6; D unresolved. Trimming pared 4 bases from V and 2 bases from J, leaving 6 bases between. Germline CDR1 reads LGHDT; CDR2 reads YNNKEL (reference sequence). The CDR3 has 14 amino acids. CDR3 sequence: CASSRGTYNSPLHF. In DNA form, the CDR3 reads TGTGCCAGCAGCCGAGGAACCTATAATTCACCCCTCCACTTT.

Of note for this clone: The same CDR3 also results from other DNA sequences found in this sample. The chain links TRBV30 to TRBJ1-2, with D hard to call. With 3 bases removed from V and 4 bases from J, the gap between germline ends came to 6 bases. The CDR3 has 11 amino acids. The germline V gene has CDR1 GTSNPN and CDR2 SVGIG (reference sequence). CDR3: CAWSPGYGYTF. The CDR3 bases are TGTGCCTGGAGCCCAGGCTATGGCTACACCTTC.

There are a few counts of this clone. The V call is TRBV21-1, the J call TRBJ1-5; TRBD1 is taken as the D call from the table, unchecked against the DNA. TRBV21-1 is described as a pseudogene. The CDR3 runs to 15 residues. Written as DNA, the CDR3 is TGTGCCAGCAGCAAAGGGACAGGGCTCGGTCAGCCCCAGCATTTT. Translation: CASSKGTGLGQPQHF.